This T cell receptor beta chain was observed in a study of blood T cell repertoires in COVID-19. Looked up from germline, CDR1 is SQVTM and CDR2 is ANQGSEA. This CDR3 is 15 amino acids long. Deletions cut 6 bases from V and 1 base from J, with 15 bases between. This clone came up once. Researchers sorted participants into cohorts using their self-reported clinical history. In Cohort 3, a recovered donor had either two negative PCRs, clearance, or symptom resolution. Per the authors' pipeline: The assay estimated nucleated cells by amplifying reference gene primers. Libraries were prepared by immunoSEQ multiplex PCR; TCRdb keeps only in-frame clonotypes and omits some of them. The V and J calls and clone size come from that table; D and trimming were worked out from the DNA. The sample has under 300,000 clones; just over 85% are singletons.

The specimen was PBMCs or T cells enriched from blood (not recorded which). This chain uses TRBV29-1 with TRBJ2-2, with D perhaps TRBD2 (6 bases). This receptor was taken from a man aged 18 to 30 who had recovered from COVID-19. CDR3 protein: CSVILRERNTGELFF. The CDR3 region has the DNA TGCAGCGTCATACTTCGGGAGAGGAACACCGGGGAGCTGTTTTTT.